This TCR beta chain was sequenced for a study of blood T cell repertoires in COVID-19. Study in general: Whether acute or convalescent, the COVID-19 samples came from the United States, Italy and Spain.

The length of the CDR3 is 18 residues. Germline CDR1 reads GTSNPN; CDR2 reads SVGIG (reference sequence). The V gene lost 3 bases and the J gene lost 2 bases, with 25 bases spanning the gap. The cohort comprised adults aged roughly 18 to 95 years residing in 20 to 30 US areas. Participants were placed into cohorts based on the clinical history they reported. Donors in Cohort 3 who had recovered were those with two negative PCRs, healthcare professional clearance, or resolution of their symptoms. TCRdb's copy holds only in-frame clones and misses some; the assay was immunoSEQ multiplex PCR. Of a few hundred thousand clones in the sample, 80% to 90% were seen once.

The sequenced material came from PBMCs or T cells enriched from blood (not recorded which). This receptor was obtained from a woman in her fifties or sixties who had recovered from COVID-19. The chain employs TRBV30 and TRBJ1-1; weak D call: TRBD1 (5 bases). CDR3 nucleotides: TGTGCCTGGAGACAATGGGGCCAGGAACAGAGACCTAACACTGAAGCTTTCTTT. This translates into CAWRQWGQEQRPNTEAFF.